Sequencing of this T cell receptor beta chain was carried out in a study of cytomegalovirus exposure and HLA in healthy donors. The germline V gene has CDR1 KGHSH and CDR2 LQKENI. The CDR3 runs to 12 residues. Trimming shortened V by 3 bases and J by 3 bases, and 6 bases separated the two germline ends. Broader study findings: TCR beta V segments were, for the most part, productive about 87% or about 30% of the time in an earlier analysis.

A multiplex PCR was run with 60 Vbeta primers and 13 Jbeta primers. Study processing details: Counted up in a later analysis, unique TCR beta chains came to some 75 million, with around 10 million shared. Only in-frame clones appear in the TCRdb table, and some are missing; sequencing was by immunoSEQ multiplex PCR. The V and J calls and clone size were taken over from that table, and D and trimming were inferred from the DNA. The repertoire holds about 150,000 clones, 70% seen once, with roughly 2% in the top ten. In the case of this clone: Its antigen is still unknown. Other DNA sequences from this sample encode an identical CDR3 as well.

This TCR was recovered from a woman aged 55-70 years in good health and CMV-seropositive. The chain has TRBV18 and TRBJ2-7; a weak D match, TRBD1 (6 bases). The sequencing input was PBMCs. The CDR3, as DNA: TGTGCCAGCTCACCGGACAGCTACGAGCAGTACTTC. Amino acids: CASSPDSYEQYF.